The entry below describes one TCR beta chain. Antigen: not known. This sample is part of a study of cytomegalovirus exposure and HLA in healthy donors. Regarding the study as a whole: In an earlier analysis, productive rearrangement rates for most beta V segments clustered near 90% or 30%.

The PCR used 60 Vbeta and 13 Jbeta primers. Assay: immunoSEQ multiplex PCR; the TCRdb copy retains only in-frame clones and omits some. The sample carries about 150,000 clones, more than 60% recorded once. This CDR3 is 14 amino acids long. J lost 7 bases, V lost 9 bases, and 11 bases had no gene match. Looked up from germline, CDR1 is SNHLY and CDR2 is FYNNEI. The donors, nominally healthy at sampling, likely had unrecorded immune exposures. This rearrangement joins TRBV2 to TRBJ1-4; 7 positions match TRBD1. The source is a woman aged 40 to 55 in good health and CMV-seronegative. The sequencing sample was made of PBMCs. This CDR3 reads CASDLDRAFEKLFF. The CDR3 nucleotides read TGTGCCAGTGACCTCGACAGGGCTTTTGAAAAACTGTTTTTT.